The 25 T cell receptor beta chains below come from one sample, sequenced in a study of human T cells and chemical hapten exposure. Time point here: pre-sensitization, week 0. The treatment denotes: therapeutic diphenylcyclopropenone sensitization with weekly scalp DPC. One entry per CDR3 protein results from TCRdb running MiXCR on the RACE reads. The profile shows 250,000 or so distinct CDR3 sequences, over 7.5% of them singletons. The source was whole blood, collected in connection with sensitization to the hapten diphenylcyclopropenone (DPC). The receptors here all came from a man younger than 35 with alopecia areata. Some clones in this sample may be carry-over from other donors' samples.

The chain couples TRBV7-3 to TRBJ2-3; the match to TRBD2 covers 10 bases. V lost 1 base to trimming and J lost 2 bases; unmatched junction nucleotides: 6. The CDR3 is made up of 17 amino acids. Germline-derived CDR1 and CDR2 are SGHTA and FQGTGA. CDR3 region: CASSLKLAGGPTDTQYF. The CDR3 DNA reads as TGTGCCAGCAGCTTAAAATTAGCGGGGGGTCCCACAGATACGCAGTATTTT.

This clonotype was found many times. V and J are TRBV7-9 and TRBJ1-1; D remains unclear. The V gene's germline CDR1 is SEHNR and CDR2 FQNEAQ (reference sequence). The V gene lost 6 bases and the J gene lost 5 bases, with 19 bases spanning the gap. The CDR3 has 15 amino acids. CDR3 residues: CASSSSTRLATEAFF. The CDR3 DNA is TGTGCCAGCAGTTCGTCTACGCGCCTGGCTACTGAAGCTTTCTTT.

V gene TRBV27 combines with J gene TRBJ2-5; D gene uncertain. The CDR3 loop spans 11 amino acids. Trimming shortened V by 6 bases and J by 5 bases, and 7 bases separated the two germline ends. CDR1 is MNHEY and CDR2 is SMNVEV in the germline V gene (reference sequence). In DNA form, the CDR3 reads TGTGCCAGCAGAACGCGCGAGACCCAGTACTTC. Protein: CASRTRETQYF.

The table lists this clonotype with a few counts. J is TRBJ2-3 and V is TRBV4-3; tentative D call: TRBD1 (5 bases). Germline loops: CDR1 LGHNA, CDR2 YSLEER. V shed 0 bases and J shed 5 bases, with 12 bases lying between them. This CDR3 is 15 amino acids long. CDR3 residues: CASSQDQGTGDTQYF. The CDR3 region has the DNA TGCGCCAGCAGCCAAGATCAGGGAACGGGAGATACGCAGTATTTT.

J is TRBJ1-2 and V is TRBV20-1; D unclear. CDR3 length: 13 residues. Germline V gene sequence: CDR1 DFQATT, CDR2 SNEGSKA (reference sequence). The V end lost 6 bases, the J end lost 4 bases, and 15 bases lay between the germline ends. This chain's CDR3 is CSADSLIFYGYTF. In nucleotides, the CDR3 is TGCAGTGCCGACTCACTTATTTTCTATGGCTACACCTTC.

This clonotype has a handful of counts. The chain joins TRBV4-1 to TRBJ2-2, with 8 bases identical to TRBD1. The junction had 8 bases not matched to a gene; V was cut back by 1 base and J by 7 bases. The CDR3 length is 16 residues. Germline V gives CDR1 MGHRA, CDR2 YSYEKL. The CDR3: CASSQVAGGQGGELFF. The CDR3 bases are TGCGCCAGCAGCCAAGTAGCAGGGGGCCAGGGCGGGGAGCTGTTTTTT.

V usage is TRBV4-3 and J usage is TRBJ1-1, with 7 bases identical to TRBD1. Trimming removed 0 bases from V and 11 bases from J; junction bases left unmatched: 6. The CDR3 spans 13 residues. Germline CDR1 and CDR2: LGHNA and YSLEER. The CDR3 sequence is CASSQDRAGGAFF. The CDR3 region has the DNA TGCGCCAGCAGCCAAGATCGAGCAGGGGGGGCTTTCTTT.

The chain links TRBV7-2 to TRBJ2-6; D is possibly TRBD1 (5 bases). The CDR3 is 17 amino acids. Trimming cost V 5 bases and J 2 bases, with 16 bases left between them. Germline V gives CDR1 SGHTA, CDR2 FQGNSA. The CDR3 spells CASSVGARGTGANVLTF. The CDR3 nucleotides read TGTGCCAGCAGCGTAGGCGCAAGGGGAACTGGGGCCAACGTCCTGACTTTC.

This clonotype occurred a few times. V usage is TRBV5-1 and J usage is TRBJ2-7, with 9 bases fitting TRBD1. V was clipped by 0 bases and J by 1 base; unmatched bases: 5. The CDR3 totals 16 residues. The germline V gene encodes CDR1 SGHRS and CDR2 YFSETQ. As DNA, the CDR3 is TGCGCCAGCAGCTTGGGGGACAGGGAAGCATCCTACGAGCAGTACTTC. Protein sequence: CASSLGDREASYEQYF. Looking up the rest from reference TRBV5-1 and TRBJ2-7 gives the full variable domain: KAGVTQTPRYLIKTRGQQVTLSCSPISGHRSVSWYQQTPGQGLQFLFEYFSETQRNKGNFPGRFSGRQFSNSRSEMNVSTLELGDSALYLCASSLGDREASYEQYFGPGTRLTVT.

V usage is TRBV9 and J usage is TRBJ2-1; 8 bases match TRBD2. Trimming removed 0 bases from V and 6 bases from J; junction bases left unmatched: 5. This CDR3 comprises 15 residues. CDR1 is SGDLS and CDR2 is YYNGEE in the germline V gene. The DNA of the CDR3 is TGTGCCAGCAGCGTAGCCGGGGGGGCCCTCAATGAGCAGTTCTTC. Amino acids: CASSVAGGALNEQFF.

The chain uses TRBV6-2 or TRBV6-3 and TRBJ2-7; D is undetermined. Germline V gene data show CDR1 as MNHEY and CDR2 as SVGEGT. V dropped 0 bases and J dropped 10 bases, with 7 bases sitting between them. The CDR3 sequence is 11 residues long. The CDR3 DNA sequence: TGTGCCAGCAGTTACTCGCGAGACCAGTACTTC. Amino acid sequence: CASSYSRDQYF.

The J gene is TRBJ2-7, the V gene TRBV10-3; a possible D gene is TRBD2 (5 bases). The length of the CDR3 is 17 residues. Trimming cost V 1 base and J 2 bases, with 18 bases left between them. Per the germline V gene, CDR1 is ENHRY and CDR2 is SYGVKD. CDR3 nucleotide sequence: TGTGCCATCAGTGAGTTAGGAGGCCTAGTGGCCCCCTACGAGCAGTACTTC. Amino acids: CAISELGGLVAPYEQYF.

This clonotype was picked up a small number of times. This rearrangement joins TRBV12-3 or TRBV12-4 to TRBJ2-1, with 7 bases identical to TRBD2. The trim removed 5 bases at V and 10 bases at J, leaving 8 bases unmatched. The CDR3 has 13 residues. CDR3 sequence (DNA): TGTGCCAGCAGTCTTTTACACGGGGGGGAGCAGTTCTTC. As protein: CASSLLHGGEQFF.

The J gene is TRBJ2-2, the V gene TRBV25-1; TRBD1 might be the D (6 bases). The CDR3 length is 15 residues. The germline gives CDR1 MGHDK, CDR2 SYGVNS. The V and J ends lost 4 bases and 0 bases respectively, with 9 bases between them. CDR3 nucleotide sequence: TGTGCCAGCAGTGGCCGACAGGCGAACACCGGGGAGCTGTTTTTT. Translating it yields CASSGRQANTGELFF. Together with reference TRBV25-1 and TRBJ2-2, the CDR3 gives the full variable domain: EADIYQTPRYLVIGTGKKITLECSQTMGHDKMYWYQQDPGMELHLIHYSYGVNSTEKGDLSSESTVSRIRTEHFPLTLESARPSHTSQYLCASSGRQANTGELFFGEGSRLTVL.

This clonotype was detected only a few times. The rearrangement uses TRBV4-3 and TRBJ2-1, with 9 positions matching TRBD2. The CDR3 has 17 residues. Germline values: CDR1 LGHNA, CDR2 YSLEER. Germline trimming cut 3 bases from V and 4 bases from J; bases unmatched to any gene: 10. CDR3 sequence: CASSHLLGAGGYNEQFF. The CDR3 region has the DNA TGCGCCAGCAGCCACCTCCTGGGGGCGGGGGGGTACAATGAGCAGTTCTTC.

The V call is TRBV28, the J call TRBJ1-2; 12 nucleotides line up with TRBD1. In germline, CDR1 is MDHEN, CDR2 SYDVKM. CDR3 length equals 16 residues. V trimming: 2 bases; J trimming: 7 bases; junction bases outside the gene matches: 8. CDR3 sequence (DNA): TGTGCCAGCAGTTTACATACGGGACAGGGGGCACGTGGCTACACCTTC. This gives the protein CASSLHTGQGARGYTF.

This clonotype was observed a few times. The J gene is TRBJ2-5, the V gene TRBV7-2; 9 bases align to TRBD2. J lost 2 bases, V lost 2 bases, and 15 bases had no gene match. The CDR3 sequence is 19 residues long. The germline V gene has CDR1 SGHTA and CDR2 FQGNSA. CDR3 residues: CASSLISPPAGGRQETQYF. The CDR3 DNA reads TGTGCCAGCAGCTTAATCTCCCCCCCAGCGGGGGGCCGTCAAGAGACCCAGTACTTC. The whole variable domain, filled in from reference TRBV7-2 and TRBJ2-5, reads GAGVSQSPSNKVTEKGKDVELRCDPISGHTALYWYRQSLGQGLEFLIYFQGNSAPDKSGLPSDRFSAERTGGSVSTLTIQRTQQEDSAVYLCASSLISPPAGGRQETQYFGPGTRLLVL.

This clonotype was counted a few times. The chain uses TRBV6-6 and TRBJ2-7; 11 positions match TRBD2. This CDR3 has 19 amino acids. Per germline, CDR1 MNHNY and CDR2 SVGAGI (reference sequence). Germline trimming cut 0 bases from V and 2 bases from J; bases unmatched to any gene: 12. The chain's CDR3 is CASSYSGLAGGQTTYEQYF. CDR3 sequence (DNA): TGTGCCAGCAGTTACTCTGGCCTAGCGGGGGGCCAAACCACCTACGAGCAGTACTTC.

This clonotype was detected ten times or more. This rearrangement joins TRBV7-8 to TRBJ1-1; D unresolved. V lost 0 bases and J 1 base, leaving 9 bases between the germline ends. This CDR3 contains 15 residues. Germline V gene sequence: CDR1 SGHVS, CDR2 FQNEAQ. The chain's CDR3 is CASSLARGANTEAFF. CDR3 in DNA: TGTGCCAGCAGCTTAGCGCGAGGTGCGAACACTGAAGCTTTCTTT.

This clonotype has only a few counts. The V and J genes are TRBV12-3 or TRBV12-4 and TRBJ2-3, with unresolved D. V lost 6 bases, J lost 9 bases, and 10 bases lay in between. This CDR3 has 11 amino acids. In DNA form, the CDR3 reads TGTGCCAGCAGCCTACTGCGGACGCAGTATTTT. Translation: CASSLLRTQYF.

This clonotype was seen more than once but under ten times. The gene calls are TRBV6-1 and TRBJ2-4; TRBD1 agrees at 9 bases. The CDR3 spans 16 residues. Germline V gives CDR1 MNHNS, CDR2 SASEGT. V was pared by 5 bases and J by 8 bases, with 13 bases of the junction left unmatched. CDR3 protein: CASSPREQGAPDIQYF. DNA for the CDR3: TGTGCCAGCAGTCCACGAGAACAGGGGGCGCCGGACATTCAGTACTTC.

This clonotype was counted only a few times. CDR3 sequence (DNA): TGTGCTAGTGGTTTGGTAAACGGCGGACAGGGATCTTTCGCAGATACGCAGTATTTT. Its protein product is CASGLVNGGQGSFADTQYF. The gene calls are TRBV12-5 and TRBJ2-3; 8 bases map to TRBD1. Looked up from germline, CDR1 is LGHNT and CDR2 is FRNRAP. Trimming at V came to 0 bases and at J to 4 bases, leaving 15 bases not matched to a gene. The CDR3 consists of 19 residues.

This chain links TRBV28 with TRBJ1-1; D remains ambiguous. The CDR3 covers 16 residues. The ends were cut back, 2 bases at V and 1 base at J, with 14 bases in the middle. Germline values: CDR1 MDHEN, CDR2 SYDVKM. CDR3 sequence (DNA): TGTGCCAGCAGTTTAACAATTTTCGGGCCGAACACTGAAGCTTTCTTT. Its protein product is CASSLTIFGPNTEAFF. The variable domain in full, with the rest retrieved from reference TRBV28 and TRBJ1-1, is DVKVTQSSRYLVKRTGEKVFLECVQDMDHENMFWYRQDPGLGLRLIYFSYDVKMKEKGDIPEGYSVSREKKERFSLILESASTNQTSMYLCASSLTIFGPNTEAFFGQGTRLTVV.

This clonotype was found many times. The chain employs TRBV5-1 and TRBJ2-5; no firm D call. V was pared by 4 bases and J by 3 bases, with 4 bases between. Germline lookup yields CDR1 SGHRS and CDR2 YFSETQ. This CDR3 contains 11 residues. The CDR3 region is CASSAEETQYF. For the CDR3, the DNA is TGCGCCAGCAGCGCCGAAGAGACCCAGTACTTC. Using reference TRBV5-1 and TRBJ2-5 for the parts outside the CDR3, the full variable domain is KAGVTQTPRYLIKTRGQQVTLSCSPISGHRSVSWYQQTPGQGLQFLFEYFSETQRNKGNFPGRFSGRQFSNSRSEMNVSTLELGDSALYLCASSAEETQYFGPGTRLLVL.

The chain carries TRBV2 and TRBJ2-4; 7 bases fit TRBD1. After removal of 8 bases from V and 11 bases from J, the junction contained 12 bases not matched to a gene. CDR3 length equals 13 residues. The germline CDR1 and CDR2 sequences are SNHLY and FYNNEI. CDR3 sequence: CASQDRARSLQYF. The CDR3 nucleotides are TGTGCCAGCCAAGACAGGGCCCGTTCCCTTCAGTACTTC.